These 26 T cell receptor beta chains were all obtained from the same sample, sequenced in a study of blood T cell repertoires in COVID-19. TCRdb keeps only in-frame clones here, not all; method: immunoSEQ multiplex PCR. Here the sample spans about 140,000 clones, roughly 84% being singletons. The sample was PBMCs or T cells enriched from blood (not recorded which). Receptors were obtained from a man in his forties or fifties with acute COVID-19.

The chain joins TRBV4-3 to TRBJ1-6; D is possibly TRBD1 (6 bases). Trimming took 2 bases from V and 8 from J, leaving 10 bases between them. Germline V lookup: CDR1 LGHNA, CDR2 YSLEER. The length of the CDR3 is 14 residues. DNA of the CDR3: TGCGCCAGCAGCCAACGGGGACAAGATTCACCCCTCCACTTT. It is translated as CASSQRGQDSPLHF.

The V call is TRBV5-3, the J call TRBJ1-2; unclear D gene. TRBV5-3 is sorted into the ORF group, with uncertain function. V was trimmed by 4 bases and J by 5 bases, leaving 12 bases between them. The CDR3 spans 13 residues. The CDR3 nucleotides read TGTGCCAGAAGCGCCGCGAGGGTATATGGCTACACCTTC. This codes for CARSAARVYGYTF.

Here the CDR3 reads CASSAPGQGTTF. CDR3 bases: TGTGCCAGCAGCGCCCCGGGACAAGGAACCACCTTC. This sequence joins TRBV6-4 and TRBJ1-2; D is possibly TRBD1 (6 bases). The CDR3 is 12 residues long. Germline V gene lookup returns CDR1 MRHNA and CDR2 SNTAGT. V was pared by 6 bases and J by 13 bases, with 18 bases between.

The chain recombines TRBV7-9 with TRBJ2-7; D may be TRBD2 (6 bases). V dropped 5 bases and J dropped 4 bases, with 12 bases sitting between them. Germline CDR1 SEHNR, CDR2 FQNEAQ (reference sequence). The CDR3 extends over 13 amino acids. CDR3 residues: CASSGDFPYEQYF. The CDR3 nucleotides are TGTGCCAGCAGCGGGGACTTCCCGTACGAGCAGTACTTC.

This clone was seen a handful of times. The chain has TRBV28 and TRBJ2-1; 10 nucleotides agree with TRBD2. This CDR3 contains 18 residues. With 4 bases clipped from V and 0 bases from J, the junction kept 9 bases outside the gene matches. Germline CDR1 and CDR2: MDHEN and SYDVKM. CDR3 amino acids: CASSYGGLADNSYNEQFF. The CDR3 region has the DNA TGTGCCAGCAGTTACGGAGGACTAGCGGATAACTCCTACAATGAGCAGTTCTTC.

This clone was counted a single time. The chain joins TRBV5-6 to TRBJ1-6; TRBD1 might be the D (5 bases). Germline assignment: CDR1 SGHDT and CDR2 YYEEEE. The ends were cut back, 0 bases at V and 6 bases at J, with 10 bases in the middle. The CDR3 loop spans 15 amino acids. CDR3 in DNA: TGTGCCAGCAGCTTGGGTGGCGGGGGTAATTCACCCCTCCACTTT. Translating it yields CASSLGGGGNSPLHF.

This clone has only one observation. In DNA, the CDR3 is TGTGCCAGCAGCCAGGGAAGGGGTAACACCGGGGAGCTGTTTTTT. It codes for CASSQGRGNTGELFF. The chain employs TRBV3-1 (or the pseudogene TRBV3-2) and TRBJ2-2; maybe TRBD1 (5 bases). Germline assignment: CDR1 LGHDT and CDR2 YNNKEL (reference sequence). V lost 3 bases to trimming and J lost 2 bases, with 10 bases between them. This CDR3 is built from 15 residues.

This chain joins TRBV25-1 and TRBJ2-1; D unclear. The CDR3 length is 12 residues. The ends were cut back, 5 bases at V and 4 bases at J, with 6 bases in the middle. Germline V CDR1 and CDR2: MGHDK, SYGVNS. The CDR3 DNA sequence: TGTGCCAGCAGTCATAGTTACAATGAGCAGTTCTTC. This codes for CASSHSYNEQFF. The full variable domain, with the rest looked up from reference TRBV25-1 and TRBJ2-1, is EADIYQTPRYLVIGTGKKITLECSQTMGHDKMYWYQQDPGMELHLIHYSYGVNSTEKGDLSSESTVSRIRTEHFPLTLESARPSHTSQYLCASSHSYNEQFFGPGTRLTVL.

The V and J genes are TRBV18 and TRBJ1-1, with 7 bases fitting TRBD1. The CDR3 loop spans 14 amino acids. After removal of 3 bases from V and 11 bases from J, the junction contained 12 bases not matched to a gene. CDR1 is KGHSH, CDR2 LQKENI, per germline. DNA for the CDR3: TGTGCCAGCTCACCCCTCGAGACAGGGCAAGTTGCTTTCTTT. Amino acids: CASSPLETGQVAFF.

The chain couples TRBV7-8 to TRBJ1-2; the D gene is possibly TRBD1 (5 bases). There are 15 residues in the CDR3. In germline, CDR1 is SGHVS, CDR2 FQNEAQ. V lost 5 bases to trimming and J lost 7 bases, with 20 bases between them. In nucleotides, the CDR3 is TGTGCCAGCAGCCCACTGGAGGGGCGGTTAGGTGGCTACACCTTC. This codes for CASSPLEGRLGGYTF.

The J gene is TRBJ2-2, the V gene TRBV2, with TRBD2 matching over 13 bases. The V segment lost 5 bases and the J segment 6 bases; nucleotides outside the gene matches: 9. The length of the CDR3 is 17 residues. Germline-derived CDR1 and CDR2 are SNHLY and FYNNEI. As DNA, the CDR3 is TGTGCCAGCAGTCCTTCTACTAGCGGGGGGGTGGCCGGGGAGCTGTTTTTT. It specifies CASSPSTSGGVAGELFF.

This clone was counted only a few times. The V and J genes are TRBV5-1 and TRBJ1-1; D gene ambiguous. The length of the CDR3 is 14 residues. Germline values: CDR1 SGHRS, CDR2 YFSETQ. Trimming cost V 1 base and J 5 bases, with 12 bases left between them. CDR3 nucleotide sequence: TGCGCCAGCAGCTTGTCGTCGGTGTTAACTGAAGCTTTCTTT. It specifies CASSLSSVLTEAFF.

V is TRBV27 and J is TRBJ2-1; 9 bases are shared with TRBD2. Unmatched junction bases numbered 11, after V lost 2 bases and J lost 3 bases. Germline V lookup: CDR1 MNHEY, CDR2 SMNVEV (reference sequence). CDR3 size: 18 residues. CDR3 residues: CASSLRRLAGEIYNEQFF. The DNA for the CDR3 is TGTGCCAGCAGTTTACGCCGTTTAGCGGGAGAAATCTACAATGAGCAGTTCTTC.

This clone was observed at least ten times. The junction does not match germline at one end; this may be a read error. V usage is TRBV2 and J usage is TRBJ2-3; 8 positions match TRBD2. This CDR3 has 13 residues. Germline CDR1 is SNHLY and CDR2 is FYNNEI. DNA for the CDR3: TGTGCCAGCAGTTTTCTAGCGGGCCCGCCAGGTAATTTT. Residues: CASSFLAGPPGNF.

The gene calls are TRBV29-1 and TRBJ2-1; tentatively, D is TRBD2 (7 bases). Germline lookup yields CDR1 SQVTM and CDR2 ANQGSEA. The CDR3 sequence is 16 residues long. V was pared by 2 bases and J by 0 bases, with 14 bases between. As DNA, the CDR3 is TGCAGCGTTGAAAAGGCGAGGGGGGGCTCCTACAATGAGCAGTTCTTC. Encoded protein: CSVEKARGGSYNEQFF.

The CDR3 DNA reads as TGTGCCAGCAGACTAGGGACTAGCGGGAGCGGTGAGCAGTTCTTC. It is translated as CASRLGTSGSGEQFF. The chain employs TRBV11-2 and TRBJ2-1; 14 bases are a match to TRBD2. The CDR3 runs 15 residues. CDR1 is SGHAT, CDR2 FQNNGV, per germline. Trimming at V came to 6 bases and at J to 9 bases, leaving 7 bases not matched to a gene.

The rearrangement uses TRBV11-2 and TRBJ1-4, with 10 nucleotides matching TRBD1. This CDR3 comprises 18 residues. Germline V lookup: CDR1 SGHAT, CDR2 FQNNGV. Trimming at V came to 2 bases and at J to 1 base, leaving 7 bases not matched to a gene. The DNA of the CDR3 is TGTGCCAGCAGCTTACCGAAGGACAGGGGGAGAACTAATGAAAAACTGTTTTTT. This gives the protein CASSLPKDRGRTNEKLFF.

This clone was seen a handful of times. This chain connects TRBV6-1 to TRBJ2-2, with D possibly being TRBD1 (6 bases). The CDR3 loop spans 16 amino acids. Germline assignment: CDR1 MNHNS and CDR2 SASEGT. The V gene lost 1 base and the J gene lost 0 bases, with 9 bases spanning the gap. In DNA, the CDR3 is TGTGCCAGCAGTGAAGTCCCAGGGGCGAACACCGGGGAGCTGTTTTTT. Translated: CASSEVPGANTGELFF.

The rearrangement joins TRBV11-2 to TRBJ2-7, with 8 bases aligning to TRBD1. Per the germline V gene, CDR1 is SGHAT and CDR2 is FQNNGV. This CDR3 has 15 amino acids. V lost 1 base, J lost 6 bases, and 8 bases stayed unmatched. The CDR3 DNA reads as TGTGCCAGCAGCTTAGGTGGGACAGGTAGCGTCGAGCAGTACTTC. Its protein product is CASSLGGTGSVEQYF.

The J gene is TRBJ1-4, the V gene TRBV19; D remains unclear. The CDR3 loop spans 15 amino acids. Germline CDR1 and CDR2: LNHDA and SQIVND (reference sequence). With 5 bases removed from V and 0 bases from J, the gap between germline ends came to 10 bases. The CDR3 DNA sequence: TGTGCCAGTAGTTTTGAGCTAGCAACTAATGAAAAACTGTTTTTT. Residues: CASSFELATNEKLFF.

This rearrangement joins TRBV6-2 or TRBV6-3 to TRBJ2-3; tentative D call: TRBD2 (5 bases). CDR3 length: 19 amino acids. Trimming removed 4 bases from V and 2 bases from J, with 25 bases in between. Germline V gene lookup returns CDR1 MNHEY and CDR2 SVGEGT. The CDR3 coding sequence is TGTGCCAGCAGTTTCGCCCGGAGTGGACTCAGAAAGGACACAGATACGCAGTATTTT. It translates to CASSFARSGLRKDTDTQYF.

This clone was recorded a few times. The CDR3 DNA reads TGCGCCAGCAGCCCGGGGACAGTAAGCTATAATTCACCCCTCCACTTT. Its protein product is CASSPGTVSYNSPLHF. The chain joins TRBV4-3 to TRBJ1-6; 7 bases fit TRBD1. The ends lost 4 bases at V and 3 bases at J; junction bases unmatched: 6. The CDR3 sequence is 16 residues long. Germline V lookup: CDR1 LGHNA, CDR2 YSLEER.

The rearrangement links TRBV2 to TRBJ1-1; no definite D call. The CDR3 extends over 13 amino acids. V dropped 9 bases and J dropped 5 bases, with 16 bases sitting between them. Germline CDR1 and CDR2: SNHLY and FYNNEI. CDR3 DNA sequence: TGTGCCAGGACCGAACTAGGGCGGACTGAAGCTTTCTTT. Translated: CARTELGRTEAFF.

This chain uses TRBV7-2 with TRBJ2-7, with 11 bases that match TRBD2. V was pared by 1 base and J by 3 bases, with 5 bases of the junction left unmatched. The CDR3 extends over 16 amino acids. Germline CDR1 and CDR2: SGHTA and FQGNSA. The CDR3 sequence is CASSLDLAGGRYEQYF. In DNA, the CDR3 is TGTGCCAGCAGCTTAGACCTAGCGGGAGGCCGCTACGAGCAGTACTTC.

The rearrangement uses TRBV6-5 and TRBJ2-5, with TRBD2 identical over 7 bases. Germline values: CDR1 MNHEY, CDR2 SVGAGI. Trimming took 6 bases from V and 4 from J; bases not matched to a gene: 5. This CDR3 spans 13 amino acids. The CDR3 DNA follows: TGTGCCAGCAGCCGACTAGCATCAGAGACCCAGTACTTC. Protein: CASSRLASETQYF.

This clone was counted at least ten times. The chain has TRBV7-2 and TRBJ2-7, with D perhaps TRBD1 or TRBD2 (6 bases each). Trimming removed 5 bases from V and 3 bases from J, with 20 bases in between. There are 16 residues in the CDR3. Germline loops: CDR1 SGHTA, CDR2 FQGNSA. The CDR3 DNA is TGTGCCAGCAGCCTAGGAGGGGGAGCCACTATCTACGAGCAGTACTTC. The encoded protein is CASSLGGGATIYEQYF.